This TCR beta chain was retrieved from a study of blood T cell repertoires in COVID-19. The table came from immunoSEQ multiplex PCR; TCRdb's copy has only in-frame clones and leaves some out. The repertoire holds some 190,000 clones, with less than 90% as singletons. This sequence was found in a young man with acute or convalescent COVID-19. Sequencing used peripheral blood.

The CDR3 DNA follows: TGTGCCAGCAGTTCGGGACAGTATAATGAAAAACTGTTTTTT. Its protein is CASSSGQYNEKLFF. The chain recombines TRBV28 with TRBJ1-4, with TRBD1 identical over 7 bases. With V trimmed by 4 bases and J by 4 bases, 3 bases remained unmatched. Germline V CDR1 and CDR2: MDHEN, SYDVKM. This CDR3 has 14 amino acids.